This T cell receptor (beta chain) was sequenced during a study of cytomegalovirus exposure and HLA in healthy donors. General study results and limits: Later analysis associated a missense DCLRE1C variant with TCR beta V- and J-gene trimming. Available immune exposure information was restricted to CMV serostatus only. Later analysis indicated greater clonal expansion among HLA-associated TCR beta chains than among equally common other chains.

The PCR employed 60 Vbeta primers together with 13 Jbeta primers. The table came from immunoSEQ multiplex PCR; TCRdb's copy has only in-frame clones and leaves some out. This sample has tens of thousands of clones; 70% to 80% occur once, and the top ten carry 3.4%. With regard to this clone: Its antigen remains unknown.

There were likely unrecorded immune exposures, though donors were nominally healthy when sampled. V dropped 6 bases and J dropped 4 bases, with 3 bases sitting between them. The CDR3 spans 9 residues. The germline CDR1 and CDR2 sequences are DFQATT and SNEGSKA (reference sequence). Input material: PBMCs. This TCR came from a woman under 40 in good health and CMV-seronegative. This chain joins TRBV20-1 and TRBJ1-1; D remains unclear. The CDR3 sequence: CSAFTEAFF. The CDR3, as DNA: TGCAGTGCCTTCACTGAAGCTTTCTTT.